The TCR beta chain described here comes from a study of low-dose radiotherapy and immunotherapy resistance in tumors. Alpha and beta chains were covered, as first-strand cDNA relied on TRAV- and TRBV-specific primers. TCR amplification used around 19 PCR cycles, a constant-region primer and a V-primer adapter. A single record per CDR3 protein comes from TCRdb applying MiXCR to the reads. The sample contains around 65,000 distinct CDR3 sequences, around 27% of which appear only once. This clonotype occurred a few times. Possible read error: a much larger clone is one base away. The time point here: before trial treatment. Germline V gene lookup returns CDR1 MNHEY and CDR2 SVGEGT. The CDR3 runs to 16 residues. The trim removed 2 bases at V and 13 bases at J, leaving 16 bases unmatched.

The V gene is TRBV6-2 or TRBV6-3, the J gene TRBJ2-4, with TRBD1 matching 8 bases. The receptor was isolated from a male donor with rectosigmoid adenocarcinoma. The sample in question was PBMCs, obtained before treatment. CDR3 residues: CASSYRGQANRNEQYF. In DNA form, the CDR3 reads TGTGCCAGCAGTTACCGGGGACAGGCAAACAGGAATGAGCAGTACTTC.